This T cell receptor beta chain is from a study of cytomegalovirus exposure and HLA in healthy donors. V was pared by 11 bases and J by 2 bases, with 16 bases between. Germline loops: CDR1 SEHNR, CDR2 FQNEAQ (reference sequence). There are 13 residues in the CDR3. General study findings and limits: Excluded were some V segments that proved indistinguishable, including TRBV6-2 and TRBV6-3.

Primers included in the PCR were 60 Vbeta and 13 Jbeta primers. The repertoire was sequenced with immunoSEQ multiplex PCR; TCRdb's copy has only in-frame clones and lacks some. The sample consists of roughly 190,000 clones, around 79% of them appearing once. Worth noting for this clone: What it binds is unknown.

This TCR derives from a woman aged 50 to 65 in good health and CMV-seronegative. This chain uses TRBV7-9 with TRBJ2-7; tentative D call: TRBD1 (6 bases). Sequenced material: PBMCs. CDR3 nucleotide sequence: TGTGCCTCCGAGGGGGACATTCCCTACGAGCAGTACTTC. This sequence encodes CASEGDIPYEQYF.